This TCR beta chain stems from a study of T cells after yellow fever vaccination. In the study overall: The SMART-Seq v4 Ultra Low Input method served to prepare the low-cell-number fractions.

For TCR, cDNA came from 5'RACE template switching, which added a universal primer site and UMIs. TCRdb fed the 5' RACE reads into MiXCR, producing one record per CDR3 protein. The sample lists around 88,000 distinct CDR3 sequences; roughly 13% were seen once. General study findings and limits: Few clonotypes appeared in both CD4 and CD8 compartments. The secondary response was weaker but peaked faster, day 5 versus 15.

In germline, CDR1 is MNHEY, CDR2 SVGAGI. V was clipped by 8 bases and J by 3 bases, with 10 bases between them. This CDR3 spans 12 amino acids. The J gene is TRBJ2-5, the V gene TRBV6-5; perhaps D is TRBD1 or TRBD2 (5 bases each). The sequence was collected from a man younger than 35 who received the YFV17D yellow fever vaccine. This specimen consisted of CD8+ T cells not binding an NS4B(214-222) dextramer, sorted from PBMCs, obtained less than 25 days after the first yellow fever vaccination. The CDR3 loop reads CASSRGEETQYF. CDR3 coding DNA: TGTGCCAGCTCGAGGGGTGAAGAGACCCAGTACTTC.